These 10 T cell receptor beta chains were sequenced from one sample in a study of T-cell memory formation after mild COVID-19. TCRdb ran MiXCR on the 5' RACE reads and lists one entry per CDR3 protein. The table has roughly 400,000 distinct CDR3 sequences, roughly 15% seen once. The specimen was PBMCs or a T cell subset sorted from them (not recorded which). These receptors all come from a man between 18 and 35 years old who had mild COVID-19 (a few samples of this study predate the infection). Cell type and time point are not known.

The chain uses TRBV7-9 and TRBJ2-6; a weak D match, TRBD2 (5 bases). Deletions cut 6 bases from V and 0 bases from J, with 12 bases between. The CDR3 runs 16 residues. Looked up from germline, CDR1 is SEHNR and CDR2 is FQNEAQ (reference sequence). Here the CDR3 reads CASRSGGGSGANVLTF. The CDR3 DNA follows: TGTGCCAGCAGATCAGGAGGCGGCTCTGGGGCCAACGTCCTGACTTTC.

V usage is TRBV25-1 and J usage is TRBJ2-6; TRBD1 is a possible D gene (6 bases). Germline V gene data show CDR1 as MGHDK and CDR2 as SYGVNS. This CDR3 has 16 residues. V lost 1 base and J 2 bases, leaving 9 bases between the germline ends. DNA for the CDR3: TGTGCCAGCAGTGAATCCACAGGGACTGGGGCCAACGTCCTGACTTTC. This sequence encodes CASSESTGTGANVLTF.

This chain joins TRBV29-1 and TRBJ2-3, with D possibly TRBD1 on 5 matching bases. The CDR3 is made up of 12 amino acids. V was trimmed by 6 bases and J by 5 bases, leaving 12 bases between them. In germline, CDR1 is SQVTM, CDR2 ANQGSEA. In DNA, the CDR3 is TGCAGCGTGGACCGCAGGGAAGATACGCAGTATTTT. Its translation is CSVDRREDTQYF.

The rearrangement uses TRBV20-1 and TRBJ2-1; D is ambiguous. The CDR3 extends over 15 amino acids. Germline values: CDR1 DFQATT, CDR2 SNEGSKA (reference sequence). Trimming took off 1 base at V and 0 bases at J, with 10 bases between the two ends. This CDR3 is CSARVGSSSYNEQFF. The CDR3 coding sequence is TGCAGTGCTAGAGTCGGCAGTAGCTCCTACAATGAGCAGTTCTTC.

This clonotype was seen only a few times. The genes are TRBV15 and TRBJ1-6; D is uncertain. Trimming took off 0 bases at V and 10 bases at J, with 10 bases between the two ends. The germline V gene has CDR1 LNHNV and CDR2 YYDKDF (reference sequence). The CDR3 has 14 residues. CDR3 in DNA: TGTGCCACCAGCAGAGATAAGCCGGTCTCACCCCTCCACTTT. Its protein is CATSRDKPVSPLHF.

This clonotype was seen many times. This chain joins TRBV6-1 and TRBJ2-7; 10 bases line up with TRBD1. There are 13 residues in the CDR3. Trimming removed 8 bases from V and 0 bases from J; junction bases left unmatched: 1. CDR1 is MNHNS and CDR2 is SASEGT in the germline V gene. The CDR3 spells CASRTGGSYEQYF. CDR3 coding DNA: TGTGCCAGCCGGACAGGGGGCTCCTACGAGCAGTACTTC.

This clonotype was counted at least ten times. The gene calls are TRBV7-6 and TRBJ2-1, with D perhaps assigned TRBD1 or TRBD2 (5 bases each). The CDR3 spans 13 residues. Trimming removed 4 bases at V and 4 bases at J, with 8 bases between. Germline V CDR1 and CDR2: SGHVS, FNYEAQ. The chain's CDR3 is CASSSREYNEQFF. The CDR3 DNA reads TGTGCCAGCAGCTCCAGGGAGTACAATGAGCAGTTCTTC.

The CDR3 loop is CASSQDPAGEGNYGYTF. Here the CDR3 DNA reads TGCGCCAGCAGCCAAGATCCCGCAGGGGAGGGCAACTATGGCTACACCTTC. This chain links TRBV4-3 with TRBJ1-2, with D maybe TRBD1 (6 bases). Germline CDR1 LGHNA, CDR2 YSLEER. V was clipped by 0 bases and J by 2 bases, with 16 bases between them. The CDR3 has 17 amino acids.

This clonotype was observed a few times. This chain links TRBV10-1 with TRBJ1-1; no clear D. V was trimmed by 10 bases and J by 1 base, leaving 13 bases between them. Germline CDR1 reads WNHNN; CDR2 reads SYGVQD (reference sequence). This CDR3 is 13 amino acids long. The CDR3 region has the DNA TGCGCCACCTCCAGCCGAAAGAACACTGAAGCTTTCTTT. Its protein product is CATSSRKNTEAFF.

The J gene is TRBJ2-7, the V gene TRBV6-2 or TRBV6-3; D uncertain. Germline V lookup: CDR1 MNHEY, CDR2 SVGEGT. CDR3 length equals 10 residues. Trimming took 5 bases from V and 3 from J, leaving 2 bases between them. Here the CDR3 reads CASSDYEQYF. The CDR3 DNA reads as TGTGCCAGCAGTGACTACGAGCAGTACTTC.